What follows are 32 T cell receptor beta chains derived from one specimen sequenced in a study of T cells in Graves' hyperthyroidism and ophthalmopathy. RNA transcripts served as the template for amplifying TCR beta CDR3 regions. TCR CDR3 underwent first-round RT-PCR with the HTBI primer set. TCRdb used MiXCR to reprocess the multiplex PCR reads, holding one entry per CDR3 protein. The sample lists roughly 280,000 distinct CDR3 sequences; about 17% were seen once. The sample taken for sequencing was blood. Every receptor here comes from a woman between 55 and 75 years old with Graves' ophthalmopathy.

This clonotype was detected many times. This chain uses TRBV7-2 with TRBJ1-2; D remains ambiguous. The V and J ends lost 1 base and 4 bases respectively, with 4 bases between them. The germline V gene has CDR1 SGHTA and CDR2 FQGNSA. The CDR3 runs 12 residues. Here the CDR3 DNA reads TGTGCCAGCAGCTTAGGAACCTATGGCTACACCTTC. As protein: CASSLGTYGYTF.

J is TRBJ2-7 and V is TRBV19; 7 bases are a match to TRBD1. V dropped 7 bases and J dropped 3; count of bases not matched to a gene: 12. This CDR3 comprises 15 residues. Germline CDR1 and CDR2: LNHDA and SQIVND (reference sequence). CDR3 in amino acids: CASKSSGGLSYEQYF. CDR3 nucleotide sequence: TGTGCCAGTAAGTCGTCAGGGGGTCTGAGCTACGAGCAGTACTTC.

The CDR3 here is CAPLGQGSAHEQYF. CDR3 DNA sequence: TGTGCCCCCCTTGGGCAGGGTAGCGCCCACGAGCAGTACTTC. The chain recombines TRBV10-3 with TRBJ2-7; D assignment may be TRBD1 or TRBD2 (5 bases each). V was pared by 11 bases and J by 5 bases, with 22 bases between. Germline lookup yields CDR1 ENHRY and CDR2 SYGVKD. This CDR3 contains 14 residues.

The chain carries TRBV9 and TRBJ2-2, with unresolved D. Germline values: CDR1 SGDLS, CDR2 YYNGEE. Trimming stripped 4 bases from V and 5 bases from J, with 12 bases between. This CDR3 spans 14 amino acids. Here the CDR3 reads CASSPFRVTGELFF. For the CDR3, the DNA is TGTGCCAGCAGCCCGTTTAGGGTAACCGGGGAGCTGTTTTTT.

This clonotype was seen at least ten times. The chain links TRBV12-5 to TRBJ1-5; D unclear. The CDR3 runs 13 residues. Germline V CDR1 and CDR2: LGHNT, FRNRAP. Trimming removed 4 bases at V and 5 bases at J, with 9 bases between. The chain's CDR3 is CASGSWGYQPQHF. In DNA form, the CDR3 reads TGTGCTAGTGGTTCGTGGGGTTATCAGCCCCAGCATTTT.

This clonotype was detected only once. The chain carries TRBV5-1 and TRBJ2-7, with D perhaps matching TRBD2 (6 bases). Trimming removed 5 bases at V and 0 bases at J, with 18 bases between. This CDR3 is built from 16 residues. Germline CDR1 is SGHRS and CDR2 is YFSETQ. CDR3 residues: CASRSAFGGLSYEQYF. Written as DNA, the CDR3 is TGCGCCAGCAGGTCTGCGTTTGGGGGACTCTCCTACGAGCAGTACTTC.

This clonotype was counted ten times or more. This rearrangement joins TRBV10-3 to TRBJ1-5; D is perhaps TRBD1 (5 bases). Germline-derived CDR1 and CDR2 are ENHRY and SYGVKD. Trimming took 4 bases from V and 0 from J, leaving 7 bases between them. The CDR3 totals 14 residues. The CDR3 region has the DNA TGTGCCATCAGTGGCGGGGGTAGCAATCAGCCCCAGCATTTT. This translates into CAISGGGSNQPQHF.

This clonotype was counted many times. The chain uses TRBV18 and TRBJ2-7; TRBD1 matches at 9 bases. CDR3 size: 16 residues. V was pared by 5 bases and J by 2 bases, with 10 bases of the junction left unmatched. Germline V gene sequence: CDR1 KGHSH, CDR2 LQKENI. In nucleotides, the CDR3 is TGTGCCAGCTCAACTATTCCGGGACAGGGTGCCTACGAGCAGTACTTC. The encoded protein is CASSTIPGQGAYEQYF.

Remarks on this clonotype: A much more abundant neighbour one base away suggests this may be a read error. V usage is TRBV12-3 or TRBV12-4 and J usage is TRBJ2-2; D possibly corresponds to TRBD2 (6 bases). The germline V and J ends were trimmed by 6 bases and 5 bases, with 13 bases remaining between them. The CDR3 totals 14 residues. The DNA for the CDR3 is TGTGCCAGCAGAGACACTGGGGGGACCGGGGAGCTGTTTTTT. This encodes CASRDTGGTGELFF.

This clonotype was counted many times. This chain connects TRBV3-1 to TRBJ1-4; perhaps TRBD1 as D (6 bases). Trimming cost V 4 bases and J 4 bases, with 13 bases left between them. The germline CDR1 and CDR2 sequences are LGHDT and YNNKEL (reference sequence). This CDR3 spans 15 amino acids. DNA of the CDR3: TGTGCCAGCAGCCCCTCCGGGACACTTAATGAAAAACTGTTTTTT. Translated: CASSPSGTLNEKLFF. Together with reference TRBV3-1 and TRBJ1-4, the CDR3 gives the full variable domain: DTAVSQTPKYLVTQMGNDKSIKCEQNLGHDTMYWYKQDSKKFLKIMFSYNNKELIINETVPNRFSPKSPDKAHLNLHINSLELGDSAVYFCASSPSGTLNEKLFFGSGTQLSVL.

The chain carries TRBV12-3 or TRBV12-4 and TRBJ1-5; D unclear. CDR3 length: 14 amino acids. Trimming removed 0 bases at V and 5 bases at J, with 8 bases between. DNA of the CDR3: TGTGCCAGCAGTTTAGCAGGCGTGTATCAGCCCCAGCATTTT. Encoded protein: CASSLAGVYQPQHF.

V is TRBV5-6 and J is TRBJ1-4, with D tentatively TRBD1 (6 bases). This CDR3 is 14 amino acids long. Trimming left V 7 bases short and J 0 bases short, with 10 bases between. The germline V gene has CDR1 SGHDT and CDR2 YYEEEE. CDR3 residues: CASGRGATNEKLFF. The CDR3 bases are TGTGCCAGCGGGAGGGGGGCAACTAATGAAAAACTGTTTTTT.

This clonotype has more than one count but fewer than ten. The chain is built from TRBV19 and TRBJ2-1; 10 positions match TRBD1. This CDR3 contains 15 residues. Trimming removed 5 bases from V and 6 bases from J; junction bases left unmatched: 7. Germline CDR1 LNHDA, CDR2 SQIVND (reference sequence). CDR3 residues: CASSHGTGEVNEQFF. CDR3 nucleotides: TGTGCCAGTAGTCATGGGACAGGGGAGGTCAATGAGCAGTTCTTC. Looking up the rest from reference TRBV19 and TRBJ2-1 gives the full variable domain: DGGITQSPKYLFRKEGQNVTLSCEQNLNHDAMYWYRQDPGQGLRLIYYSQIVNDFQKGDIAEGYSVSREKKESFPLTVTSAQKNPTAFYLCASSHGTGEVNEQFFGPGTRLTVL.

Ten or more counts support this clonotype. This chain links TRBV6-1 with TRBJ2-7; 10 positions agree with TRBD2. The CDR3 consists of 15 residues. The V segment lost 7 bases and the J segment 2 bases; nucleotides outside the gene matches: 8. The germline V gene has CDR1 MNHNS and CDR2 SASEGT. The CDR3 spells CASTMVAGGPYEQYF. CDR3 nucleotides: TGTGCCAGCACCATGGTAGCGGGAGGCCCCTACGAGCAGTACTTC.

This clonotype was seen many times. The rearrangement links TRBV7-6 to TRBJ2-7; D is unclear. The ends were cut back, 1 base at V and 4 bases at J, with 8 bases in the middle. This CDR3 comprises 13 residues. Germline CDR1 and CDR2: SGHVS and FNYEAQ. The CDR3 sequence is CASSLDGVYEQYF. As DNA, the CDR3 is TGTGCCAGCAGCTTAGATGGGGTTTACGAGCAGTACTTC.

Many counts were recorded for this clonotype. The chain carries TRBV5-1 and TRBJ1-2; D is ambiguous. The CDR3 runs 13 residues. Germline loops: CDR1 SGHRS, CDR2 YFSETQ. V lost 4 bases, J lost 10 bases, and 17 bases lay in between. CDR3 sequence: CASSRDLGIDYTF. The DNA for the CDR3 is TGCGCCAGCAGCCGGGATCTGGGCATTGACTACACCTTC.

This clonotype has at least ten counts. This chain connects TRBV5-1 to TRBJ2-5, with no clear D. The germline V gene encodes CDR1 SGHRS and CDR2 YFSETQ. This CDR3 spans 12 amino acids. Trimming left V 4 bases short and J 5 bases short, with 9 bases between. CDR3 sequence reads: CASSRFGETQYF. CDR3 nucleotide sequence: TGCGCCAGCAGCCGCTTTGGGGAGACCCAGTACTTC.

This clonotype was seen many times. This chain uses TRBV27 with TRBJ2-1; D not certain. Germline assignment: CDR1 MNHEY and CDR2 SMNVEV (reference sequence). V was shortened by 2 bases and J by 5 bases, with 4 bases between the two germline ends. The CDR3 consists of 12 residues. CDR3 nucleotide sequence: TGTGCCAGCAGTTTAACTAACAATGAGCAGTTCTTC. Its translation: CASSLTNNEQFF.

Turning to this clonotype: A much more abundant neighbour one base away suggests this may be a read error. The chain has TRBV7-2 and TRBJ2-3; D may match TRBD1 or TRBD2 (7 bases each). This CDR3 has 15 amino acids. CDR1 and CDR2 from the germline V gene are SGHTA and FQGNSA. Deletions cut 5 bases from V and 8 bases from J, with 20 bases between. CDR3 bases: TGTGCCAGCAGCCTCAGGGGGGGGGGACGAGGTACGCAGTATTTT. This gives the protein CASSLRGGGRGTQYF.

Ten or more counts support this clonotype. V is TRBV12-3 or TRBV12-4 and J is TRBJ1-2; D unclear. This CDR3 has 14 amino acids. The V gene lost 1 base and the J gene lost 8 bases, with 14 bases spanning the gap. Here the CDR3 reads CASSLEGFGRGYTF. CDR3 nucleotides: TGTGCCAGCAGTTTAGAGGGCTTTGGGCGCGGCTACACCTTC.

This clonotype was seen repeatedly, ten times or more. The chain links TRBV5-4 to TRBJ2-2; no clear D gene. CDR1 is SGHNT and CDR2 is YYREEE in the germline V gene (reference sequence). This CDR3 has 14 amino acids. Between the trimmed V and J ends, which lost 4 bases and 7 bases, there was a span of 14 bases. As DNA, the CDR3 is TGTGCCAGCAGCGGCTCTAGTCATGACGGGGAGCTGTTTTTT. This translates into CASSGSSHDGELFF.

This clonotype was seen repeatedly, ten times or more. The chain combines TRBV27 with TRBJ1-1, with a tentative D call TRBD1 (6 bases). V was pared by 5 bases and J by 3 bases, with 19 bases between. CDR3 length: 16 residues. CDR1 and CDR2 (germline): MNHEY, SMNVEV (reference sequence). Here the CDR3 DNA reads TGTGCCAGCAGTCCAATAGCAGGGGCGCGTTACACTGAAGCTTTCTTT. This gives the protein CASSPIAGARYTEAFF.

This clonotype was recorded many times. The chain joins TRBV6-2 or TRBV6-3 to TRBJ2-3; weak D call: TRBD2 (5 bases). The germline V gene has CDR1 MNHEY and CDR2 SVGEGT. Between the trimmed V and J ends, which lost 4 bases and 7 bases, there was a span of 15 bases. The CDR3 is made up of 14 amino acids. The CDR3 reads CASSSRARGYTQYF. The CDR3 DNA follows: TGTGCCAGCAGTTCGAGGGCGAGAGGATATACGCAGTATTTT.

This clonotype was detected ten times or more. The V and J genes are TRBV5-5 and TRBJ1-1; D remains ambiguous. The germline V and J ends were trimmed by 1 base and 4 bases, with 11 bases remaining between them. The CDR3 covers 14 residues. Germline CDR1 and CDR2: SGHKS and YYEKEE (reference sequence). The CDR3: CASSLSGVRTEAFF. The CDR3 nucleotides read TGTGCCAGCAGCTTGTCCGGGGTGCGCACTGAAGCTTTCTTT.

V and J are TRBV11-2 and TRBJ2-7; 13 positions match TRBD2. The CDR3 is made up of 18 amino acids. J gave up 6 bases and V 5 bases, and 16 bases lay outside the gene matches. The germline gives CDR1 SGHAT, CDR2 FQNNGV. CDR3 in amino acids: CASSADRLAGGLLGEQYF. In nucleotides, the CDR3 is TGTGCCAGCAGCGCGGATAGACTAGCGGGAGGCTTGCTAGGCGAGCAGTACTTC.

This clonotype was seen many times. Here the CDR3 reads CSARQQRKSSGAPGEQFF. The DNA of the CDR3 is TGCAGTGCTAGGCAGCAAAGAAAGTCTAGCGGAGCCCCAGGGGAGCAGTTCTTC. The rearrangement joins TRBV20-1 to TRBJ2-1, with TRBD2 matching over 7 bases. This CDR3 contains 18 residues. V shed 3 bases and J 10 bases; nucleotides not matched to a gene: 24. The V gene's germline CDR1 is DFQATT and CDR2 SNEGSKA (reference sequence).

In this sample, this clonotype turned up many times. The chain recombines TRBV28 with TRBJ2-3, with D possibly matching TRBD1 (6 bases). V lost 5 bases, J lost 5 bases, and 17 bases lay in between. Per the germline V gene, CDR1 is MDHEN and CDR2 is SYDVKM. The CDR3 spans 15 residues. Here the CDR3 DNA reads TGTGCCAGCAGTCTAGGACAGAGTGGTCTAGATACGCAGTATTTT. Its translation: CASSLGQSGLDTQYF. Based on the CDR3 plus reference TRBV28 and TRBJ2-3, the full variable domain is DVKVTQSSRYLVKRTGEKVFLECVQDMDHENMFWYRQDPGLGLRLIYFSYDVKMKEKGDIPEGYSVSREKKERFSLILESASTNQTSMYLCASSLGQSGLDTQYFGPGTRLTVL.

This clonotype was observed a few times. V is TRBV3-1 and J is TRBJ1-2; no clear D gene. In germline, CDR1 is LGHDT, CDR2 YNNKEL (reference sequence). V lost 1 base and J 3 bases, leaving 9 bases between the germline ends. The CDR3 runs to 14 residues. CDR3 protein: CASSQVEGYYGYTF. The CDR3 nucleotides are TGTGCCAGCAGCCAAGTAGAGGGTTACTATGGCTACACCTTC.

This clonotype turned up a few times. The CDR3, as DNA: TGTGCTAGTGGTTTGACGGGACAGGGGGTGATTGAAGCTTTCTTT. Translation: CASGLTGQGVIEAFF. This chain links TRBV12-5 with TRBJ1-1; 11 bases match TRBD1. Germline lookup yields CDR1 LGHNT and CDR2 FRNRAP. Trimming cost V 2 bases and J 7 bases; bases outside gene matches: 6. The CDR3 extends over 15 amino acids.

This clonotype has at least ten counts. The CDR3 loop is CASSQAHGNRQETQYF. The CDR3 DNA reads TGTGCCAGCAGCCAAGCTCACGGAAACAGACAAGAGACCCAGTACTTC. The chain combines TRBV3-1 with TRBJ2-5, with no clear D. Germline V gene sequence: CDR1 LGHDT, CDR2 YNNKEL (reference sequence). This CDR3 has 16 amino acids. V gave up 1 base and J gave up 2 bases, with 14 bases separating them.

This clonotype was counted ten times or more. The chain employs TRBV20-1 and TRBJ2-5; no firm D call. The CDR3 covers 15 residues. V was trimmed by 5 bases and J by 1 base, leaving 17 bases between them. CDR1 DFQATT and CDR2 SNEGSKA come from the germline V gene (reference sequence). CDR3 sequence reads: CSAPRLGLGQETQYF. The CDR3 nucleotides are TGCAGTGCTCCTCGTCTGGGCCTGGGCCAAGAGACCCAGTACTTC.

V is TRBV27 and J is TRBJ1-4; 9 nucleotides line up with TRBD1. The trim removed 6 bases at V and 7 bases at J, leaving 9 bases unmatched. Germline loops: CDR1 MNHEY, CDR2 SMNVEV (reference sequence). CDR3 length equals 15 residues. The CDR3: CASRKTGTGPEKLFF. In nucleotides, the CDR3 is TGTGCCAGCAGAAAAACCGGGACAGGGCCTGAAAAACTGTTTTTT.